This T cell receptor (beta chain) was sequenced during a study of cytomegalovirus exposure and HLA in healthy donors. Looking at the study overall: The early release's HLA-typed donors yielded roughly 85 million unique TCRs.

A multiplex PCR was run with 60 Vbeta primers and 13 Jbeta primers. This table comes from immunoSEQ multiplex PCR, and its TCRdb copy is limited to in-frame clones, with some not included. The sample lists about 120,000 clones, around a tenth seen once, with less than 4% in the top ten. This clone occurred a few times. What it binds is not known. Study-level findings and limits: Per published reports, the classifier diagnosed cytomegalovirus status with high specificity and sensitivity.

Germline V gives CDR1 SGDLS, CDR2 YYNGEE. CDR3 length: 13 amino acids. V shed 3 bases and J shed 11 bases, with 15 bases lying between them. These donors, healthy bone marrow donors, were studied. The genes are TRBV9 and TRBJ2-1; weak D call: TRBD2 (5 bases). The sample comprised PBMCs. This clonotype was obtained from a man aged 25-45 years in good health and CMV-seronegative. DNA of the CDR3: TGTGCCAGCAGCGCGAACGAACTAGGGAAGCAGTTCTTC. Translating it yields CASSANELGKQFF.